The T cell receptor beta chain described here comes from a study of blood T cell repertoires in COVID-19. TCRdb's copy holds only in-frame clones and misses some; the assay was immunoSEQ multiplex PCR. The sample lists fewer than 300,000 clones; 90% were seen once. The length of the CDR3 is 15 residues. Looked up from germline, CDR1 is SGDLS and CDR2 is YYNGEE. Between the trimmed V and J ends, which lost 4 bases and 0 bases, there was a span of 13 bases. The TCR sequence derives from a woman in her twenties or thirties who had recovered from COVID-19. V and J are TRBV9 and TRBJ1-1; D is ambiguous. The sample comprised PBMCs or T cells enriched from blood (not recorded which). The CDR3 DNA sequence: TGTGCCAGCAGCCCCCGGGGAAACATGAACACTGAAGCTTTCTTT. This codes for CASSPRGNMNTEAFF.